This record concerns one T cell receptor (beta chain) sequence. This record belongs to a study of blood T cell repertoires in COVID-19. Study-level information: Samples representing acute and convalescent COVID-19 were sourced from the United States, Italy and Spain. T cells, B-cell-depleted T cells, or PBMCs supplied cDNA or gDNA.

This CDR3 has 13 amino acids. Per germline, CDR1 SGHTA and CDR2 FQGTGA. Trimming cost V 3 bases and J 2 bases; bases outside gene matches: 0. Sequencing was performed with immunoSEQ multiplex PCR; in TCRdb, only in-frame clones are kept and a portion is missing. The sample yields tens of thousands of clones, around 82% seen once. The TCR comes from an elderly woman with acute or convalescent COVID-19. The V gene is TRBV7-3, the J gene TRBJ2-7, with 8 bases fitting TRBD2. Sequenced input: peripheral blood. The CDR3 sequence is CASSLGLAYEQYF. CDR3 coding DNA: TGTGCCAGCAGCTTGGGACTAGCCTACGAGCAGTACTTC. The variable domain in full, with the rest retrieved from reference TRBV7-3 and TRBJ2-7, is GAGVSQTPSNKVTEKGKYVELRCDPISGHTALYWYRQSLGQGPEFLIYFQGTGAADDSGLPNDRFFAVRPEGSVSTLKIQRTERGDSAVYLCASSLGLAYEQYFGPGTRLTVT.